This T cell receptor beta chain was recorded in a study of T cells after yellow fever vaccination. This clonotype was picked up many times. The antigen is unknown. From germline, CDR1 is SGHNT and CDR2 YYREEE (reference sequence). This CDR3 has 13 residues. V dropped 4 bases and J dropped 5; count of bases not matched to a gene: 5. Study-wide results and caveats: Subsequent to the booster, the majority of primary-vaccination clones reappeared (under 98% CD4, 85% to 90% CD8).

A universal primer site and UMIs were added as TCR cDNA was made by 5'RACE template switching. TCRdb recomputed calls from the 5' RACE reads with MiXCR, one row per CDR3 protein. The data show more than 350,000 distinct CDR3 sequences, with 9.5% to 13% seen just once and around 19% held by the top ten. The receptor was isolated from a man aged 18 to 35 who received the YFV17D yellow fever vaccine. Sequenced here: PBMCs, sampled on the day of the first yellow fever vaccination. The rearrangement joins TRBV5-4 to TRBJ2-5, with TRBD2 matching over 7 bases. CDR3 region: CASSPVGGETQYF. The CDR3 bases are TGTGCCAGCAGCCCGGTCGGGGGGGAGACCCAGTACTTC. The complete variable domain, with remaining parts taken from reference TRBV5-4 and TRBJ2-5, reads ETGVTQSPTHLIKTRGQQVTLRCSSQSGHNTVSWYQQALGQGPQFIFQYYREEENGRGNFPPRFSGLQFPNYSSELNVNALELDDSALYLCASSPVGGETQYFGPGTRLLVL.